Listed below are T cell receptor beta chains from one sample, sequenced in a study of lymphopenia after photon versus proton radiotherapy. Libraries were prepared by immunoSEQ multiplex PCR; TCRdb keeps only in-frame clonotypes and omits some of them. The data contain about 40,000 clones, roughly four fifths of them singletons. The sequences come from peripheral blood, collected from a patient treated with proton-based radiotherapy. The receptor source for this set is a woman in her seventies with pancreatic cancer. Both conserved end residues are part of each CDR3. Each record gives: CDR3 protein, CDR3 DNA, D gene, J gene, V gene, clone size. A D gene is named only where the DNA matches it firmly. Expanded clones get a size class; other rows say once, few or many, or leave the size out.

CASSVVGDGNTEAFF | TGTGCCAGCAGCGTAGTTGGAGACGGGAACACTGAAGCTTTCTTT | NA | TRBJ1-1 | TRBV9 | NA
CASSSDREAANTGELFF | TGTGCCAGCAGCTCGGACAGAGAGGCGGCGAACACCGGGGAGCTGTTTTTT | NA | TRBJ2-2 | TRBV7-8 | NA
CASSDLADTQYF | TGTGCCAGCAGTGATCTGGCAGATACGCAGTATTTT | NA | TRBJ2-3 | TRBV25-1 | NA
CASSTGQVSYNEQFF | TGCGCCAGCAGCACAGGACAGGTCTCCTACAATGAGCAGTTCTTC | TRBD1 | TRBJ2-1 | TRBV5-1 | NA
CASSSTLGEQFF | TGCGCCAGCAGCTCGACCTTAGGGGAGCAGTTCTTC | NA | TRBJ2-1 | TRBV5-1 | NA
CASSQAKDYGYTF | TGTGCCAGCAGCCAGGCGAAGGACTATGGCTACACCTTC | NA | TRBJ1-2 | TRBV7-2 | NA
CASSYRENYEQYF | TGTGCCAGCAGTTACAGAGAGAACTACGAGCAGTACTTC | NA | TRBJ2-7 | TRBV25-1 | NA
CASRLGLAGGWGEYF | TGTGCCAGCAGACTCGGACTAGCGGGAGGGTGGGGGGAGTATTTT | TRBD2 | TRBJ2-3 | TRBV28 | NA
CASSRQGGTGELFF | TGTGCCAGCAGCCGTCAGGGGGGCACCGGGGAGCTGTTTTTT | NA | TRBJ2-2 | TRBV7-3 | NA
CASSLFDYTF | TGTGCCAGCAGCCTTTTTGACTACACCTTC | NA | TRBJ1-2 | TRBV7-6 | NA
CASSTLAGVETQYF | TGTGCCAGTAGTACCCTAGCGGGAGTAGAGACCCAGTACTTC | TRBD2 | TRBJ2-5 | TRBV19 | once
CASSPGEVTWEKLFF | TGTGCCAGCAGCCCTGGGGAGGTGACGTGGGAAAAACTGTTTTTT | NA | TRBJ1-4 | TRBV7-8 | NA
CASSRPGGGGNTIYF | TGTGCCAGCAGTAGGCCAGGGGGAGGTGGAAACACCATATATTTT | TRBD1 | TRBJ1-3 | TRBV6-1 | once
CASSDRRTMDEQFF | TGTGCCAGCAGTGATAGAAGGACGATGGATGAGCAGTTCTTC | NA | TRBJ2-1 | TRBV2 | once
CASSLGLASYEQYF | TGTGCCAGCAGTTTAGGACTAGCGAGCTACGAGCAGTACTTC | TRBD2 | TRBJ2-7 | TRBV28 | NA
CASSIVLAAQSEQFF | TGTGCCAGTAGTATTGTCCTAGCGGCTCAGAGTGAGCAGTTCTTC | TRBD2 | TRBJ2-1 | TRBV19 | NA
CASSYSPYEQYF | TGTGCCAGCAGTTACTCCCCCTACGAGCAGTACTTC | NA | TRBJ2-7 | TRBV6-5 | NA
CASSFENQETQYF | TGTGCCAGCAGCTTTGAAAACCAAGAGACCCAGTACTTC | NA | TRBJ2-5 | TRBV7-2 | NA
CASSLLVRGHGYTF | TGTGCCAGCAGTTTACTCGTGAGGGGGCATGGCTACACCTTC | TRBD1 | TRBJ1-2 | TRBV28 | NA
CASSSIRHEQYF | TGTGCCAGCAGTTCCATCCGCCACGAGCAGTACTTC | NA | TRBJ2-7 | TRBV27 | NA
CASRGPGNQPQHF | TGTGCCAGCAGGGGGCCGGGCAATCAGCCCCAGCATTTT | NA | TRBJ1-5 | TRBV7-9 | NA
CASRENSPLHF | TGTGCCAGCAGGGAGAATTCACCCCTCCACTTT | NA | TRBJ1-6 | TRBV6-1 | NA
CASSSDRGGYTF | TGCGCCAGCAGCTCGGACAGGGGCGGCTACACCTTC | TRBD1 | TRBJ1-2 | TRBV5-1 | few
CASSLKLGISSGANVLTF | TGCGCCAGCAGCTTGAAACTAGGTATCTCCTCTGGGGCCAACGTCCTGACTTTC | NA | TRBJ2-6 | TRBV5-1 | NA
CASSPSSGEGNEQFF | TGTGCTAGCAGCCCATCTAGCGGGGAGGGCAATGAGCAGTTCTTC | TRBD2 | TRBJ2-1 | TRBV7-7 | NA
CASNHRRGNEQFF | TGTGCCAGCAATCATAGAAGGGGAAATGAGCAGTTCTTC | NA | TRBJ2-1 | TRBV27 | NA
CASSPEAQDRNEKLFF | TGCGCCAGCAGCCCAGAAGCCCAGGACCGGAATGAAAAACTGTTTTTT | NA | TRBJ1-4 | TRBV4-3 | NA
CASSLYGGTNYGYTF | TGTGCCAGCAGTTTATATGGGGGAACCAACTATGGCTACACCTTC | NA | TRBJ1-2 | TRBV27 | medium-sized
CASSLGGEKLFF | TGTGCCAGCAGCTTGGGGGGTGAAAAACTGTTTTTT | NA | TRBJ1-4 | TRBV11-3 | NA
CASSLAAKNIQYF | TGTGCCAGCTCTTTGGCGGCCAAAAACATTCAGTACTTC | NA | TRBJ2-4 | TRBV7-6 | NA
CASSREDGELFF | TGTGCCAGCAGCCGGGAGGACGGGGAGCTGTTTTTT | TRBD2 | TRBJ2-2 | TRBV7-9 | NA
CASSLRGRGSNEQFF | TGTGCCAGCAGCTTGCGCGGGAGGGGATCCAATGAGCAGTTCTTC | TRBD2 | TRBJ2-1 | TRBV7-2 | NA
CASSKIQGHTEAFF | TGTGCCAGCAGCAAGATACAGGGTCACACTGAAGCTTTCTTT | NA | TRBJ1-1 | TRBV7-2 | NA
CASTIRQGNTEAFF | TGTGCCAGTACTATTAGACAGGGGAACACTGAAGCTTTCTTT | TRBD1 | TRBJ1-1 | TRBV19 | once
CASSEGRWGQGTDGYTF | TGTGCCAGCAGCGAGGGAAGGTGGGGACAGGGAACGGATGGCTACACCTTC | TRBD1 | TRBJ1-2 | TRBV9 | NA
CASRPDRGREKLFF | TGTGCCAGCAGACCCGACAGGGGGAGGGAGAAACTGTTTTTT | TRBD1 | TRBJ1-4 | TRBV27 | once
CASSHGQVPWPQHF | TGCGCCAGCAGCCACGGACAGGTGCCTTGGCCCCAGCATTTT | TRBD1 | TRBJ1-5 | TRBV23-1 | NA